This entry describes one TCR beta chain. Antigen specificity is unknown. This entry belongs to a study of shared clonotypes between healthy human individuals. Study results and caveats: Memory subsets had estimated richness that was generally smaller than that of naive subsets. The small donor group covered limited genetic and exposure diversity. Expectations were that clonotype sharing among donors would be affected by sequencing depth.

CDR1 and CDR2 (germline): KGHSH, LQKENI. The ends lost 0 bases at V and 3 bases at J; junction bases unmatched: 0. The CDR3 runs to 15 residues. Naivety among CD8 cells was defined by CD45RO negativity and positive CCR7 selection, thereby excluding terminally differentiated effector memory CD45RA+ cells. Sequencing was performed with immunoSEQ multiplex PCR; in TCRdb, only in-frame clones are kept and a portion is missing. The data contain approximately 840,000 clones, about 96% of them singletons. The receptor was derived from a man between 25 and 39 years old in good health. The chain is built from TRBV18 and TRBJ2-1, with 9 bases that match TRBD2. Specimen: naive CD8+ T cells sorted from blood. CDR3 DNA sequence: TGTGCCAGCTCACCACCTAGCGGGAGCTACAATGAGCAGTTCTTC. Its protein product is CASSPPSGSYNEQFF.